These 25 T cell receptor beta chains were sequenced from one sample in a study of blood T cell repertoires in COVID-19. Profiling relied on immunoSEQ multiplex PCR, and the TCRdb table lists in-frame clones only, not all of them. The data hold about 150,000 clones, with approximately 90% observed a single time. Sequencing was done on a sample of peripheral blood. The source is a man between 18 and 29 years old with COVID-19, enrolled during active disease.

The chain joins TRBV10-3 to TRBJ2-3; 7 positions agree with TRBD1. This CDR3 has 13 amino acids. Trimming took 10 bases from V and 5 from J; bases not matched to a gene: 9. Germline CDR1 ENHRY, CDR2 SYGVKD. The CDR3 DNA reads as TGTGCCACCGGGGACAGCCCGGGAGATACGCAGTATTTT. Its protein product is CATGDSPGDTQYF.

The CDR3 protein is CAISERQVNQPQHF. The CDR3 DNA reads TGTGCCATCAGTGAAAGGCAGGTCAATCAGCCCCAGCATTTT. The V and J genes are TRBV10-3 and TRBJ1-5; no firm D call. V lost 3 bases to trimming and J lost 3 bases, with 9 bases between them. Germline V gives CDR1 ENHRY, CDR2 SYGVKD. There are 14 residues in the CDR3.

This sequence joins TRBV24-1 and TRBJ2-1; 15 nucleotides line up with TRBD2. V shed 3 bases and J 0 bases; nucleotides not matched to a gene: 11. There are 21 residues in the CDR3. CDR1 KGHDR and CDR2 SFDVKD come from the germline V gene. CDR3 in amino acids: CATSDPVGLAGGPGSYNEQFF. In nucleotides, the CDR3 is TGTGCCACCAGTGATCCCGTCGGACTAGCGGGAGGGCCTGGCTCCTACAATGAGCAGTTCTTC.

The chain links TRBV28 to TRBJ1-6; 8 bases fit TRBD1. Trimming cost V 4 bases and J 8 bases; bases outside gene matches: 4. Germline CDR1 is MDHEN and CDR2 is SYDVKM. This CDR3 spans 14 amino acids. The CDR3 DNA is TGTGCCAGCAGTTCAACAGGGGGATATTCACCCCTCCACTTT. It codes for CASSSTGGYSPLHF.

V gene TRBV9 combines with J gene TRBJ2-7; a weak D match, TRBD2 (5 bases). Germline-derived CDR1 and CDR2 are SGDLS and YYNGEE. Deletions cut 0 bases from V and 1 base from J, with 11 bases between. CDR3 size: 15 residues. The CDR3 protein is CASSVGAGESYEQYF. CDR3 nucleotide sequence: TGTGCCAGCAGCGTAGGGGCGGGCGAGTCCTACGAGCAGTACTTC.

The CDR3 nucleotides are TGTGCCGATATGAGATTCGGGAGGGTGATCAAGAACACCGGGGAGCTGTTTTTT. Translated: CADMRFGRVIKNTGELFF. V usage is TRBV7-8 and J usage is TRBJ2-2, with 8 bases identical to TRBD2. Germline V CDR1 and CDR2: SGHVS, FQNEAQ. The CDR3 consists of 18 residues. V shed 11 bases, J shed 1 base, and the junction held 18 bases outside the gene matches.

This clone was observed once. This sequence joins TRBV19 and TRBJ2-5, with 9 bases matching TRBD1. Trimming took 5 bases from V and 5 from J; bases not matched to a gene: 12. This CDR3 is built from 16 residues. Germline V CDR1 and CDR2: LNHDA, SQIVND (reference sequence). CDR3 nucleotides: TGTGCCAGTAGTTCACGGACAGGGGAGGTCCGGGAGACCCAGTACTTC. This gives the protein CASSSRTGEVRETQYF.

The chain carries TRBV4-1 and TRBJ2-1, with TRBD2 matching over 11 bases. Per the germline V gene, CDR1 is MGHRA and CDR2 is YSYEKL. CDR3 size: 16 residues. Losses at the gene ends were 4 bases for V and 0 bases for J; bases not matched to a gene: 2. The CDR3 reads CASSRLAGRSYNEQFF. CDR3 DNA sequence: TGCGCCAGCAGCCGACTAGCGGGGCGCTCCTACAATGAGCAGTTCTTC.

The genes are TRBV27 and TRBJ2-2, with a weak D call TRBD1 (6 bases). Per germline, CDR1 MNHEY and CDR2 SMNVEV (reference sequence). Trimming left V 7 bases short and J 3 bases short, with 12 bases between. CDR3 length equals 14 residues. The CDR3 is CASIGQGHTGELFF. The CDR3 region has the DNA TGTGCCAGCATCGGGCAGGGGCACACCGGGGAGCTGTTTTTT.

This clone appeared a few times. A junction boundary mismatches the germline segment, possibly from a read error. The rearrangement joins TRBV7-3 to TRBJ2-3; perhaps TRBD1 as D (5 bases). This CDR3 has 13 amino acids. The germline V gene encodes CDR1 SGHTA and CDR2 FQGTGA. The CDR3 DNA reads TGTGCCAGCAGCCCTCGGATGGGGCCGAGGCCGCATTTT. As protein: CASSPRMGPRPHF. The full variable domain, completed using reference TRBV7-3 and TRBJ2-3, is GAGVSQTPSNKVTEKGKYVELRCDPISGHTALYWYRQSLGQGPEFLIYFQGTGAADDSGLPNDRFFAVRPEGSVSTLKIQRTERGDSAVYLCASSPRMGPRPHFGPGTRLTVL.

This clone was seen just once. The chain links TRBV28 to TRBJ1-6; 7 bases are shared with TRBD1. This CDR3 has 14 residues. Germline CDR1 and CDR2: MDHEN and SYDVKM. With 4 bases clipped from V and 8 bases from J, the junction kept 5 bases outside the gene matches. CDR3 loop: CASSWGQNHSPLHF. CDR3 DNA: TGTGCCAGCAGTTGGGGACAGAATCATTCACCCCTCCACTTT.

This rearrangement joins TRBV30 to TRBJ1-2; D gene uncertain. CDR1 is GTSNPN, CDR2 SVGIG, per germline (reference sequence). The CDR3 has 14 amino acids. V lost 2 bases and J 4 bases, leaving 14 bases between the germline ends. CDR3 amino acids: CAWSRLRGGYGYTF. CDR3 bases: TGTGCCTGGAGTCGTCTGCGGGGAGGCTATGGCTACACCTTC.

V gene TRBV14 combines with J gene TRBJ1-2, with 8 bases fitting TRBD1. This CDR3 region has 15 residues. Germline V gives CDR1 SGHDN, CDR2 FVKESK. J lost 6 bases, V lost 2 bases, and 8 bases had no gene match. This CDR3 reads CASSQFNGQGDGYTF. The CDR3 DNA sequence: TGTGCCAGCAGCCAATTCAATGGACAGGGAGATGGCTACACCTTC.

A single count supports this clone. The chain combines TRBV28 with TRBJ1-4; weak D call: TRBD1 (5 bases). Germline values: CDR1 MDHEN, CDR2 SYDVKM. The CDR3 sequence is 18 residues long. Trimming cost V 1 base and J 5 bases, with 20 bases left between them. CDR3 sequence: CASSLSGVGGARNEKLFF. As DNA, the CDR3 is TGTGCCAGCAGTTTATCGGGGGTCGGAGGAGCGCGAAATGAAAAACTGTTTTTT. Supplemented by reference TRBV28 and TRBJ1-4, the full variable domain reads DVKVTQSSRYLVKRTGEKVFLECVQDMDHENMFWYRQDPGLGLRLIYFSYDVKMKEKGDIPEGYSVSREKKERFSLILESASTNQTSMYLCASSLSGVGGARNEKLFFGSGTQLSVL.

The chain uses TRBV30 and TRBJ2-7; 10 nucleotides agree with TRBD1. CDR1 and CDR2 from the germline V gene are GTSNPN and SVGIG (reference sequence). The CDR3 totals 13 residues. After removal of 4 bases from V and 7 bases from J, the junction contained 7 bases not matched to a gene. This CDR3 reads CAWNDRGQDEQYF. CDR3 in DNA: TGTGCCTGGAACGACAGGGGGCAAGATGAGCAGTACTTC.

J is TRBJ2-7 and V is TRBV28, with TRBD2 as a possible D gene (6 bases). This CDR3 has 17 amino acids. The germline CDR1 and CDR2 sequences are MDHEN and SYDVKM. The germline V and J ends were trimmed by 2 bases and 0 bases, with 17 bases remaining between them. The CDR3 region is CASSLGYGGAISYEQYF. The CDR3 DNA is TGTGCCAGCAGTTTAGGTTACGGCGGGGCCATCTCCTACGAGCAGTACTTC.

This CDR3 is CASSSVGLAAYNEQFF. As DNA, the CDR3 is TGTGCCAGCAGCTCGGTCGGACTAGCGGCCTACAATGAGCAGTTCTTC. J is TRBJ2-1 and V is TRBV11-2, with 10 bases that match TRBD2. The CDR3 spans 16 residues. Trimming cost V 4 bases and J 2 bases; bases outside gene matches: 5. Germline lookup yields CDR1 SGHAT and CDR2 FQNNGV.

The rearrangement links TRBV30 to TRBJ1-5, with 8 bases fitting TRBD1. This CDR3 comprises 14 residues. Germline values: CDR1 GTSNPN, CDR2 SVGIG (reference sequence). V was clipped by 5 bases and J by 4 bases; unmatched bases: 7. CDR3: CAWGTGQGNQPQHF. CDR3 coding DNA: TGTGCCTGGGGTACCGGACAGGGAAATCAGCCCCAGCATTTT. The full variable domain, completed using reference TRBV30 and TRBJ1-5, is SQTIHQWPATLVQPVGSPLSLECTVEGTSNPNLYWYRQAAGRGLQLLFYSVGIGQISSEVPQNLSASRPQDRQFILSSKKLLLSDSGFYLCAWGTGQGNQPQHFGDGTRLSIL.

This chain uses TRBV5-1 with TRBJ2-2, with D unresolved. This CDR3 comprises 16 residues. Trimming cost V 0 bases and J 2 bases, with 11 bases left between them. Looked up from germline, CDR1 is SGHRS and CDR2 is YFSETQ. In DNA form, the CDR3 reads TGCGCCAGCAGCTTGGGAGTAACGTATAACACCGGGGAGCTGTTTTTT. Amino acid sequence: CASSLGVTYNTGELFF.

The rearrangement links TRBV6-5 to TRBJ1-3; 7 bases match TRBD1. V gave up 5 bases and J gave up 4 bases; unmatched junction bases: 2. From germline, CDR1 is MNHEY and CDR2 SVGAGI. This CDR3 has 13 residues. CDR3 in amino acids: CASSRTGGNTIYF. The CDR3, as DNA: TGTGCCAGCAGTAGGACAGGCGGAAACACCATATATTTT.

The genes are TRBV19 and TRBJ2-7, with 11 bases fitting TRBD1. This CDR3 has 15 amino acids. V shed 6 bases, J shed 2 bases, and the junction held 6 bases outside the gene matches. Germline values: CDR1 LNHDA, CDR2 SQIVND (reference sequence). CDR3 protein: CASRGPGQGAYEQYF. CDR3 nucleotides: TGTGCCAGTAGAGGCCCGGGACAGGGGGCCTACGAGCAGTACTTC.

The chain couples TRBV7-9 to TRBJ1-1; 7 bases map to TRBD1. Germline V gene sequence: CDR1 SEHNR, CDR2 FQNEAQ (reference sequence). The CDR3 loop spans 14 amino acids. With V trimmed by 4 bases and J by 4 bases, 6 bases remained unmatched. The CDR3 sequence: CASSYQGGRTEAFF. The CDR3 DNA sequence: TGTGCCAGCAGCTACCAAGGGGGCCGCACTGAAGCTTTCTTT.

This chain joins TRBV4-3 and TRBJ2-7; D is unclear. The CDR3 is 14 amino acids. The V end was cut by 1 base, the J end by 7 bases, with 14 bases between. The germline gives CDR1 LGHNA, CDR2 YSLEER. The CDR3 sequence is CASSQASLDREQYF. The CDR3 DNA reads TGCGCCAGCAGCCAAGCCTCCCTAGATAGGGAGCAGTACTTC.

The V call is TRBV15, the J call TRBJ2-3, with 11 nucleotides matching TRBD2. After removal of 5 bases from V and 7 bases from J, the junction contained 23 bases not matched to a gene. Germline V gene lookup returns CDR1 LNHNV and CDR2 YYDKDF (reference sequence). The CDR3 runs to 20 residues. In DNA, the CDR3 is TGTGCCACCAGCGCCGACCCTCCTATAGCGGGAGGGCCTTCTGTAAATACGCAGTATTTT. It is translated as CATSADPPIAGGPSVNTQYF.

The CDR3 nucleotides read TGTGCCTACCCGACAGGGGAGTATGGCTACACCTTC. The encoded protein is CAYPTGEYGYTF. The chain employs TRBV30 and TRBJ1-2; 8 bases are shared with TRBD1. The CDR3 extends over 12 amino acids. The junction had 6 bases not matched to a gene; V was cut back by 7 bases and J by 5 bases. Germline V CDR1 and CDR2: GTSNPN, SVGIG (reference sequence).